The present TCR beta chain was sequenced within a study of identical twins. This clonotype was recorded a few times. TCRdb re-derived calls from the 5' RACE reads in MiXCR, one entry per CDR3 protein. The sample records 700,000 or so distinct CDR3 sequences, 8% to 9% being singletons. This sample was also put to use in a study of yellow fever vaccine responses in identical twins.

Sequencing was performed on PBMCs. The TCR was taken from a woman younger than 35 in good health.

The CDR3 coding sequence is TGTGCCAGCAGCTCTGGTAGCGGGGTAGTTCTGGGGGAGCAGTACTTC. Protein product: CASSSGSGVVLGEQYF. The chain recombines TRBV28 with TRBJ2-7; 8 bases are a match to TRBD2. J lost 7 bases, V lost 6 bases, and 17 bases had no gene match. Germline CDR1 reads MDHEN; CDR2 reads SYDVKM. The CDR3 totals 16 residues.